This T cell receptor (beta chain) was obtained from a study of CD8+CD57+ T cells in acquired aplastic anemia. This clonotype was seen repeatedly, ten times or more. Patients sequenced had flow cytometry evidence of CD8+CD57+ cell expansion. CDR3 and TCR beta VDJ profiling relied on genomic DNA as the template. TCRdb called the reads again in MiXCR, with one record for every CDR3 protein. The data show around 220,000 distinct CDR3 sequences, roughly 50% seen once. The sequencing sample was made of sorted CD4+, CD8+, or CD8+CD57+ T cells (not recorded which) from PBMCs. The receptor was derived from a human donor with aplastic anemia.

The CDR3 loop is CASSLGGTSPFGELFF. DNA for the CDR3: TGTGCCAGCAGTTTAGGCGGAACATCGCCGTTCGGGGAGCTGTTTTTT. The chain recombines TRBV12-3 or TRBV12-4 with TRBJ2-2; D is undetermined. V was pared by 1 base and J by 7 bases, with 16 bases between. The length of the CDR3 is 16 residues.